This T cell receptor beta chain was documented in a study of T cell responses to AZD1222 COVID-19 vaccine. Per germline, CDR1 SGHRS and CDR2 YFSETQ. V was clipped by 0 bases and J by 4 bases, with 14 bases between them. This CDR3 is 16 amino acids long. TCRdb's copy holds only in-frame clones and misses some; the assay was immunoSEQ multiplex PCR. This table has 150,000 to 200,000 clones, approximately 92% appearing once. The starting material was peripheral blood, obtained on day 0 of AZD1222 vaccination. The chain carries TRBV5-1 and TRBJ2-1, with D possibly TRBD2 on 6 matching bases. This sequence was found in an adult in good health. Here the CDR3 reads CASSLEVGGGYNEQFF. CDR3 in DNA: TGCGCCAGCAGCTTGGAGGTTGGCGGAGGGTACAATGAGCAGTTCTTC.